One and the same sample provided the 17 T cell receptor beta chains below, sequenced in a study of shared clonotypes between healthy human individuals. Repertoires were generated with immunoSEQ multiplex PCR, while TCRdb's copy carries only in-frame clones and drops some. The sample holds about 600,000 clones, about 97% seen once. The sequenced sample consisted of naive CD4+ T cells sorted from blood. Subset indicated: CD45RA+ positively selected. The receptors originated from a woman in her twenties or thirties in good health.

The V call is TRBV6-6, the J call TRBJ1-1, with D possibly being TRBD1 (6 bases). Per germline, CDR1 MNHNY and CDR2 SVGAGI (reference sequence). Trimming stripped 7 bases from V and 6 bases from J, with 18 bases between. This CDR3 contains 14 residues. CDR3: CASTLDRPFPEAFF. DNA of the CDR3: TGTGCCAGCACCCTGGACAGACCCTTCCCTGAAGCTTTCTTT.

The chain employs TRBV7-9 and TRBJ1-2; 9 bases are a match to TRBD1. Trimming at V came to 5 bases and at J to 1 base, leaving 5 bases not matched to a gene. The CDR3 totals 15 residues. Germline loops: CDR1 SEHNR, CDR2 FQNEAQ (reference sequence). The CDR3 is CASSAGQGFNYGYTF. The CDR3 nucleotides are TGTGCCAGCAGCGCGGGACAGGGATTTAACTATGGCTACACCTTC.

V is TRBV5-4 and J is TRBJ2-2; D gene ambiguous. The CDR3 covers 17 residues. Per germline, CDR1 SGHNT and CDR2 YYREEE (reference sequence). Between the trimmed V and J ends, which lost 3 bases and 0 bases, there was a span of 15 bases. The CDR3 DNA reads as TGTGCCAGCAGCTCAGTGGGCCAAAAAGCGAACACCGGGGAGCTGTTTTTT. Its protein is CASSSVGQKANTGELFF.

The gene calls are TRBV6-5 and TRBJ2-4, with D perhaps matching TRBD2 (6 bases). The V gene's germline CDR1 is MNHEY and CDR2 SVGAGI. V dropped 2 bases and J dropped 3 bases, with 11 bases sitting between them. CDR3 length: 15 residues. The CDR3 protein is CASSYQRAGKNIQYF. CDR3 nucleotides: TGTGCCAGCAGTTACCAGCGGGCGGGCAAAAACATTCAGTACTTC.

V is TRBV2 and J is TRBJ1-3, with D unresolved. Germline V gene lookup returns CDR1 SNHLY and CDR2 FYNNEI. CDR3 length equals 16 residues. The V and J ends lost 4 bases and 1 base respectively, with 14 bases between them. The CDR3 loop is CASSAPGRHSGNTIYF. The DNA of the CDR3 is TGTGCCAGCAGTGCCCCCGGCAGGCATTCTGGAAACACCATATATTTT.

The chain carries TRBV6-1 and TRBJ1-1; D uncertain. The CDR3 length is 12 residues. CDR1 is MNHNS, CDR2 SASEGT, per germline. The ends were cut back, 10 bases at V and 2 bases at J, with 11 bases in the middle. CDR3 sequence: CATRTANTEAFF. The CDR3, as DNA: TGTGCCACACGGACCGCCAACACTGAAGCTTTCTTT.

This chain links TRBV5-1 with TRBJ2-7, with 8 bases that match TRBD2. With 4 bases clipped from V and 3 bases from J, the junction kept 9 bases outside the gene matches. This CDR3 contains 15 residues. Germline V gene data show CDR1 as SGHRS and CDR2 as YFSETQ. CDR3 loop: CASSPRGSGDYEQYF. For the CDR3, the DNA is TGCGCCAGCAGCCCCCGTGGTAGCGGGGACTACGAGCAGTACTTC.

This chain connects TRBV11-2 to TRBJ1-1; D is unclear. The V gene's germline CDR1 is SGHAT and CDR2 FQNNGV. The V end lost 5 bases, the J end lost 6 bases, and 10 bases lay between the germline ends. The CDR3 runs to 12 residues. The CDR3 DNA follows: TGTGCCAGCAGCCCCCGACGGCCTGAAGCTTTCTTT. Protein: CASSPRRPEAFF.

The CDR3 here is CASSPRRDRDNEQFF. CDR3 bases: TGTGCCAGCTCACCACGGCGGGACCGGGACAATGAGCAGTTCTTC. The chain combines TRBV18 with TRBJ2-1, with D tentatively TRBD2 (6 bases). This CDR3 region has 15 residues. The V and J ends lost 1 base and 5 bases respectively, with 12 bases between them. Germline V CDR1 and CDR2: KGHSH, LQKENI. Drawing the rest from reference TRBV18 and TRBJ2-1, the complete variable domain is NAGVMQNPRHLVRRRGQEARLRCSPMKGHSHVYWYRQLPEEGLKFMVYLQKENIIDESGMPKERFSAEFPKEGPSILRIQQVVRGDSAAYFCASSPRRDRDNEQFFGPGTRLTVL.

The genes are TRBV5-1 and TRBJ2-7; D is perhaps TRBD2 (6 bases). This CDR3 has 17 amino acids. V dropped 0 bases and J dropped 0 bases, with 16 bases sitting between them. From germline, CDR1 is SGHRS and CDR2 YFSETQ. CDR3 sequence reads: CASSLGNSGTRSYEQYF. DNA of the CDR3: TGCGCCAGCAGCTTGGGAAATAGCGGAACTCGCTCCTACGAGCAGTACTTC.

This clone has a single count. The chain links TRBV2 to TRBJ1-1; 8 bases map to TRBD1. The V and J ends lost 7 bases and 3 bases, in that order; junction bases with no gene match: 7. Germline CDR1 is SNHLY and CDR2 is FYNNEI. CDR3 length equals 14 residues. CDR3 bases: TGTGCCAGCACCGTTGGACAGGGAGACACTGAAGCTTTCTTT. Translating gives CASTVGQGDTEAFF.

The V gene is TRBV28, the J gene TRBJ2-5; maybe TRBD2 (6 bases). Trimming took 2 bases from V and 5 from J, leaving 12 bases between them. The CDR3 covers 14 residues. Germline V gives CDR1 MDHEN, CDR2 SYDVKM. CDR3 amino acids: CASSLQGLSETQYF. Here the CDR3 DNA reads TGTGCCAGCAGTTTACAGGGACTGTCCGAGACCCAGTACTTC.

V and J are TRBV4-1 and TRBJ1-5; D is uncertain. Trimming cost V 0 bases and J 7 bases, with 13 bases left between them. Germline V CDR1 and CDR2: MGHRA, YSYEKL. The length of the CDR3 is 15 residues. DNA of the CDR3: TGCGCCAGCAGCCAAGAGGCCCGGATAGGCCAGCCCCAGCATTTT. Its protein is CASSQEARIGQPQHF.

The chain links TRBV7-2 to TRBJ2-7; perhaps TRBD1 as D (6 bases). With 3 bases removed from V and 1 base from J, the gap between germline ends came to 13 bases. This CDR3 comprises 15 residues. Germline V CDR1 and CDR2: SGHTA, FQGNSA. The CDR3 DNA reads as TGTGCCAGCAGCTTTCAAGGGGGTCCTTCCTACGAGCAGTACTTC. It encodes CASSFQGGPSYEQYF.

Concerning this clone: The sample carries other DNA sequences with the same CDR3. V gene TRBV2 combines with J gene TRBJ2-7; the D gene is possibly TRBD2 (6 bases). V dropped 8 bases and J dropped 2 bases, with 16 bases sitting between them. Germline CDR1 and CDR2: SNHLY and FYNNEI. The CDR3 is 14 residues long. CDR3 in amino acids: CASRGGDGPYEQYF. As DNA, the CDR3 is TGTGCCAGCCGGGGAGGCGACGGGCCCTACGAGCAGTACTTC.

The chain links TRBV2 to TRBJ2-1; no firm D call. The CDR3 loop spans 15 amino acids. Germline CDR1 and CDR2: SNHLY and FYNNEI. V was trimmed by 5 bases and J by 1 base, leaving 12 bases between them. The CDR3 spells CASSRRLGSYNEQFF. The CDR3 DNA is TGTGCCAGCAGTCGTAGGCTAGGGTCCTACAATGAGCAGTTCTTC.

This clone was detected only once. The CDR3 region is CASVGSGTVNTEAFF. The CDR3 coding sequence is TGTGCCAGCGTTGGGTCCGGGACAGTGAACACTGAAGCTTTCTTT. The J gene is TRBJ1-1, the V gene TRBV28, with TRBD1 matching 7 bases. Germline V gene sequence: CDR1 MDHEN, CDR2 SYDVKM. CDR3 length: 15 residues. Trimming cost V 8 bases and J 0 bases; bases outside gene matches: 9.